A selection of T cell receptor beta chains follows, all from one sample in a study of sequential checkpoint blockade in melanoma. Clones were read by immunoSEQ multiplex PCR, and TCRdb kept only the in-frame ones, dropping some. The profile shows about 7,000 clones, roughly 20% of them singletons. Sequenced here: tumor tissue (inferred from file names), sampled from a patient given nivolumab and ipilimumab in sequence. The receptors were sampled from a human donor with melanoma. CDR3s include the opening cysteine and the closing phenylalanine or tryptophan. Each record gives: clone size, J gene, V gene, D gene, CDR3 DNA, CDR3 protein. D genes are given only for firm matches. Only part of the rows carry a size: once, few, many, or a class if the clone is expanded.

NA | TRBJ1-4 | TRBV6-8 | NA | TGTGCCAGCAGTTACGTCAGAACCGAAAAACTGTTTTTT | CASSYVRTEKLFF
NA | TRBJ2-7 | TRBV23-1 | NA | TGCGCCAGCAGCCAAGGCGATGCGTCACAAGGCTACGAGCAGTACTTC | CASSQGDASQGYEQYF
few | TRBJ1-2 | TRBV11-3 | TRBD1 | TGTGCCAGCAGCTTAGAGACAGGGGTAGATGGCTACACCTTC | CASSLETGVDGYTF
NA | TRBJ1-5 | TRBV11-3 | NA | TGTGCCAGCCGAGAGTACGGGACCGATAATCAGCCCCAGCATTTT | CASREYGTDNQPQHF
few | TRBJ1-6 | TRBV4-1 | NA | TGCGCCAGCAGCCAAGGACCGGGACATGATAATTCACCCCTCCACTTT | CASSQGPGHDNSPLHF
many | TRBJ1-4 | TRBV6-8 | TRBD1 | TGTGCCAGCAGTACGGGACAGTCAGTTCATGAAAAACTGTTTTTT | CASSTGQSVHEKLFF
many | TRBJ1-2 | TRBV10-3 | NA | TGTGCCATCAGTGAGTTTGGGCAGGGTGGCCCGTCAAACTATGGCTACACCTTC | CAISEFGQGGPSNYGYTF
few | TRBJ2-1 | TRBV11-3 | TRBD2 | TGTGCCAGCAGCACCGAAGCGGGGGGGAGAAACAATGAGCAGTTCTTC | CASSTEAGGRNNEQFF
large | TRBJ2-2 | TRBV30 | NA | TGTGCCATCAACCCCGGGACGCTACGCGGGGAGCTGTTTTTT | CAINPGTLRGELFF
many | TRBJ1-2 | TRBV11-3 | NA | TGTGCCAGCAGCTTAGTGCCCCGGGAGGAAAATGGCTACACCTTC | CASSLVPREENGYTF
few | TRBJ2-1 | TRBV6-8 | NA | TGTGCCAGTGCGGGGTCCCGGGTGGATGAGCAGTTCTTC | CASAGSRVDEQFF
NA | TRBJ1-4 | TRBV30 | NA | TGTGCCTGTACTCTGGTCGCCCACAGGAGTGAAAAACTGTTTTTT | CACTLVAHRSEKLFF
NA | TRBJ2-1 | TRBV14 | NA | TGTGCCAGCAGCTCTCTACAGGGACGTGATGAGCAGTTCTTC | CASSSLQGRDEQFF
NA | TRBJ2-5 | TRBV18 | NA | TGTGCCAGCTCACCAATGGAAGAGACCCAGTACTTC | CASSPMEETQYF
few | TRBJ2-2 | TRBV6-8 | TRBD1 | TGTGCCAGCAGTTCCCGGACAGGTTTTTTCCCCGGGGAGCTGTTTTTT | CASSSRTGFFPGELFF
many | TRBJ2-2 | TRBV7-6 | NA | TGTGCCAGCAGCTTAGCGCGTGGAATTGGAATCGCCGGGGAGCTGTTTTTT | CASSLARGIGIAGELFF
NA | TRBJ1-5 | TRBV19 | NA | TGTGCCAGTAGTATGACCCTGGGGGGCAATCAGCCCCAGCATTTT | CASSMTLGGNQPQHF
medium-sized | TRBJ1-3 | TRBV6-8 | NA | TGTGCCAGCAGTCCCCAATACGGGGCGCAAGATTGGTCCATATATTTT | CASSPQYGAQDWSIYF
few | TRBJ1-3 | TRBV11-3 | NA | TGTGCCAGCAGCCTCAGGGGAACCGCTGGAAACACCATATATTTT | CASSLRGTAGNTIYF
NA | TRBJ2-3 | TRBV18 | NA | TGTGCCAGCTCTGTGGACGGTACAGATACGCAGTATTTT | CASSVDGTDTQYF
NA | TRBJ2-7 | TRBV29-1 | NA | TGCAGCGTTGAAGAACCGACGGGGTCCGAGCAGTACTTC | CSVEEPTGSEQYF
many | TRBJ2-7 | TRBV11-3 | NA | TGTGCCAGCAGCTTTCGGGACAACCCCTACGAGCAGTACTTC | CASSFRDNPYEQYF
few | TRBJ2-7 | TRBV23-1 | NA | TGCGCCAGAAGTCATCCCCCGAGATACGAGCAGTACTTC | CARSHPPRYEQYF
NA | TRBJ2-1 | TRBV18 | TRBD1 | TGTGCCAGCTCACCATCGACGGACAGGGGGCGCTTCAATGAGCAGTTCTTC | CASSPSTDRGRFNEQFF
large | TRBJ2-5 | TRBV11-3 | TRBD1 | TGTGCCAGCAGTAGACAGGGGAATAGTGAGACCCAGTACTTC | CASSRQGNSETQYF
few | TRBJ1-6 | TRBV2 | NA | TGTGCCAGCAGTGAAACCCCCTCACCCCTCCACTTT | CASSETPSPLHF
medium-sized | TRBJ2-7 | TRBV6-8 | NA | TGTGCCAGCAGTTACGGCTACTCAAAACACTACGAGCAGTACTTC | CASSYGYSKHYEQYF
NA | TRBJ1-4 | TRBV9 | NA | TGTGCCAGCATCAACCAGGGTTCCGGAGAAAAACTGTTTTTT | CASINQGSGEKLFF
few | TRBJ2-3 | TRBV11-3 | TRBD2 | TGTGCCAGCAGCTTAGGGACAGGCAGGACTAGCGCAAATACGCAGTATTTT | CASSLGTGRTSANTQYF
few | TRBJ2-7 | TRBV7-4 | NA | TGTGCCAGCGGCCGATTGAGCTCCTACGAGCAGTACTTC | CASGRLSSYEQYF
medium-sized | TRBJ2-5 | TRBV29-1 | NA | TGCAGCGTTCCCAGGGAGATCCAAGAGACCCAGTACTTC | CSVPREIQETQYF
NA | TRBJ1-2 | TRBV11-3 | NA | TGTGCCAGCAGCTTGGACCTTACCCTATTCTATGGCTACACCTTC | CASSLDLTLFYGYTF
NA | TRBJ2-2 | TRBV6-8 | NA | TGTGCCAGCAGTTATTCCACGACAGGAGACGGGGAGCTGTTTTTT | CASSYSTTGDGELFF
few | TRBJ1-1 | TRBV30 | TRBD1 | TGTGCCTGGAGGAAACAGGGGGAGGCGAACACTGAAGCTTTCTTT | CAWRKQGEANTEAFF
many | TRBJ2-7 | TRBV11-3 | NA | TGTGCCAGCAGCTTAGATGGAGGTACGGTTCGCTACGAGCAGTACTTC | CASSLDGGTVRYEQYF
few | TRBJ1-4 | TRBV18 | NA | TGTGCCAGCTCACAGGGAAACGAAAAACTGTTTTTT | CASSQGNEKLFF
NA | TRBJ2-7 | TRBV18 | NA | TGTGCCAGCTCACCGGACAGCTCCTCCTACGAGCAGTACTTC | CASSPDSSSYEQYF
NA | TRBJ2-3 | TRBV29-1 | TRBD2 | TGCAGCGCCGACTCTAGCGGGGATGGGTATACGCAGTATTTT | CSADSSGDGYTQYF
few | TRBJ1-3 | TRBV6-8 | NA | TGTGCCAGCAGTTACCTTGCCGGAAACACCATATATTTT | CASSYLAGNTIYF
medium-sized | TRBJ1-2 | TRBV11-3 | NA | TGTGCCAGCAGCTTATCCGGGACAAAATATGGCTACACCTTC | CASSLSGTKYGYTF
NA | TRBJ2-1 | TRBV11-3 | NA | TGTGCCAGCAGCCCGCGTGGCGGGGCAAACAATGAGCAGTTCTTC | CASSPRGGANNEQFF
NA | TRBJ2-3 | TRBV6-8 | NA | TGTGCCAGCAGTTACAACGATATCGCCACAGATACGCAGTATTTT | CASSYNDIATDTQYF
few | TRBJ1-6 | TRBV30 | TRBD1 | TGTGCCTGGAGCTGGACAGGGAATAATTCACCCCTCCACTTT | CAWSWTGNNSPLHF
NA | TRBJ2-1 | TRBV12-5 | TRBD2 | TGTGCCAGCACCACCGGGGGGATCTCCTACAATGAGCAGTTCTTC | CASTTGGISYNEQFF
many | TRBJ2-2 | TRBV11-3 | NA | TGTGCCAGCAGCTTAGATTCTCCGACCACCGGGGAGCTGTTTTTT | CASSLDSPTTGELFF
NA | TRBJ2-1 | TRBV6-8 | TRBD2 | TGTGCCAGCAGTTACGAAGCGGGGGAACACCCCTACAATGAGCAGTTCTTC | CASSYEAGEHPYNEQFF
NA | TRBJ2-2 | TRBV4-1 | NA | TGCGCCAGCAGCCAAGTTGATCTTGGCTTTGGGACCGGGGAGCTGTTTTTT | CASSQVDLGFGTGELFF
medium-sized | TRBJ1-2 | TRBV11-3 | TRBD1 | TGTGCCAGCAGCACGGACAGGGGGTCCTATGGCTACACCTTC | CASSTDRGSYGYTF
few | TRBJ2-5 | TRBV6-8 | NA | TGTGCCAGCAGTTACTCCATCGAAGGTAGTGGGGAGACCCAGTACTTC | CASSYSIEGSGETQYF
few | TRBJ2-5 | TRBV11-3 | NA | TGTGCCAGCAGCTTTGAATGGGACCAAGAGACCCAGTACTTC | CASSFEWDQETQYF